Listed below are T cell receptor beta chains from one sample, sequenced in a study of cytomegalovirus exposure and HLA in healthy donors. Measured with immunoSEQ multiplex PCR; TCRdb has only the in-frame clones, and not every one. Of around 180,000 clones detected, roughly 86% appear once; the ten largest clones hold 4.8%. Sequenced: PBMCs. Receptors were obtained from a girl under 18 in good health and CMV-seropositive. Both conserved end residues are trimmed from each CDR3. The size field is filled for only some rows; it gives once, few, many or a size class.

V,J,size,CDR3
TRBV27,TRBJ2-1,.,ASSPGDAYNEQF
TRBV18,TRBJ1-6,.,ASSKDRLNSPLH
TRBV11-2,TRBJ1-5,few,ASSLGGDNQPQH
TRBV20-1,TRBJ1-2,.,SASSSEGYT
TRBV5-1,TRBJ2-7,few,ASSGETYEQY
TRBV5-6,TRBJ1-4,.,ASSFDRGGTNEKLF
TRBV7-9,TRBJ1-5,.,ASSTTGGQPQH
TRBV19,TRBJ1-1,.,ASTRGRDEAF
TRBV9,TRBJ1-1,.,ASSVGQGNTEAF
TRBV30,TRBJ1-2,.,AWSEGGNYGYT